This T cell receptor beta chain was obtained from a study of OX40 agonist ivuxolimab in advanced cancers. Study as a whole: Dose-escalation patients suffered from hepatocellular carcinoma, melanoma, renal cell or head and neck cancer.

Clones were read by immunoSEQ multiplex PCR, and TCRdb kept only the in-frame ones, dropping some. The sample gives under 50,000 clones, 87% of which show up once; 25% to 35% is in the top ten. This CDR3 contains 18 residues. Germline loops: CDR1 MGHDK, CDR2 SYGVNS. J was trimmed by 2 bases and V by 1 base; bases with no gene match: 8. Sequenced material: CD4+ or CD8+ T cells sorted from blood, taken in a trial of the OX40 agonist ivuxolimab. This receptor was obtained from an adult with an advanced solid tumor such as melanoma, head and neck, liver or kidney cancer. This sequence joins TRBV25-1 and TRBJ1-4; 9 bases agree with TRBD1. DNA for the CDR3: TGTGCCAGCAGTGAATTTTCAGGGACAGGGACTACTAATGAAAAACTGTTTTTT. It codes for CASSEFSGTGTTNEKLFF.